These 23 T cell receptor beta chains originate from one sample sequenced in a study of lymphopenia after photon versus proton radiotherapy. Data came from immunoSEQ multiplex PCR; TCRdb stores just in-frame clones and leaves some out. This sample has about 45,000 clones, with 85% found just once. The sample here was peripheral blood, taken from a patient treated with photon-based radiotherapy. These receptors originate from a man in his forties or fifties with gastric cancer.

This clone was observed a single time. This chain connects TRBV9 to TRBJ2-5, with unresolved D. The CDR3 covers 15 residues. Germline V gene data show CDR1 as SGDLS and CDR2 as YYNGEE. The ends were cut back, 0 bases at V and 4 bases at J, with 13 bases in the middle. CDR3 sequence: CASSVDWAPGETQYF. For the CDR3, the DNA is TGTGCCAGCAGCGTAGATTGGGCCCCCGGAGAGACCCAGTACTTC.

The V call is TRBV20-1, the J call TRBJ1-2; D is uncertain. Trimming shortened V by 7 bases and J by 9 bases, and 12 bases separated the two germline ends. This CDR3 has 10 residues. Germline V gene lookup returns CDR1 DFQATT and CDR2 SNEGSKA (reference sequence). The CDR3 bases are TGCAGTGTTTGGGCCGCTAGCTACACCTTC. Its protein is CSVWAASYTF.

In regard to this clone: Other DNA sequences of this sample code for an identical CDR3. The chain carries TRBV2 and TRBJ1-2; D unclear. The germline V gene has CDR1 SNHLY and CDR2 FYNNEI. The CDR3 is made up of 12 amino acids. Trimming cost V 0 bases and J 5 bases, with 4 bases left between them. CDR3 nucleotides: TGTGCCAGCAGTGAAGCTGATTATGGCTACACCTTC. Amino acids: CASSEADYGYTF.

J is TRBJ2-7 and V is TRBV5-1; D not certain. V lost 0 bases to trimming and J lost 7 bases, with 14 bases between them. The CDR3 loop spans 14 amino acids. Germline V gene sequence: CDR1 SGHRS, CDR2 YFSETQ. The CDR3 DNA follows: TGCGCCAGCAGCTTGGGGCGGACCCATGAGGAGCAGTACTTC. Protein product: CASSLGRTHEEQYF.

The gene calls are TRBV14 and TRBJ1-3; D gene uncertain. V shed 0 bases and J shed 4 bases, with 16 bases lying between them. The CDR3 spans 17 residues. The germline CDR1 and CDR2 sequences are SGHDN and FVKESK. CDR3 in amino acids: CASSQETASSPGNTIYF. CDR3 sequence (DNA): TGTGCCAGCAGCCAAGAAACCGCCTCATCGCCAGGAAACACCATATATTTT.

The chain couples TRBV7-2 to TRBJ2-3; 13 bases fit TRBD2. The CDR3 extends over 18 amino acids. V trimming: 1 base; J trimming: 3 bases; junction bases outside the gene matches: 7. In germline, CDR1 is SGHTA, CDR2 FQGNSA. DNA of the CDR3: TGTGCCAGCAGCTTAGAACTAGCGGGGGGGCCAGGGACAGATACGCAGTATTTT. This translates into CASSLELAGGPGTDTQYF.

The chain combines TRBV18 with TRBJ1-1; TRBD1 aligns across 7 bases. The V gene's germline CDR1 is KGHSH and CDR2 LQKENI. V dropped 6 bases and J dropped 3; count of bases not matched to a gene: 4. The CDR3 contains 13 residues. The CDR3 DNA reads TGTGCCAGCTCCTCGGACAGGTACACTGAAGCTTTCTTT. Its translation: CASSSDRYTEAFF.

The chain is built from TRBV30 and TRBJ2-2, with D hard to call. The germline V gene has CDR1 GTSNPN and CDR2 SVGIG (reference sequence). CDR3 length: 13 amino acids. Trimming shortened V by 5 bases and J by 2 bases, and 9 bases separated the two germline ends. The CDR3 bases are TGTGCCTGGGTCCCCACCAACACCGGGGAGCTGTTTTTT. Translation gives CAWVPTNTGELFF.

This clone appeared once. The DNA of the CDR3 is TGTGCCAGCAGCTTAAGACTTCCCACAGATACGCAGTATTTT. The encoded protein is CASSLRLPTDTQYF. The chain combines TRBV11-2 with TRBJ2-3; no reliable D call. The germline V gene encodes CDR1 SGHAT and CDR2 FQNNGV. Trimming shortened V by 2 bases and J by 2 bases, and 8 bases separated the two germline ends. The CDR3 consists of 14 residues. The whole variable domain, remainder taken from reference TRBV11-2 and TRBJ2-3, is EAGVAQSPRYKIIEKRQSVAFWCNPISGHATLYWYQQILGQGPKLLIQFQNNGVVDDSQLPKDRFSAERLKGVDSTLKIQPAKLEDSAVYLCASSLRLPTDTQYFGPGTRLTVL.

The V gene is TRBV5-4, the J gene TRBJ2-1; 13 bases line up with TRBD2. Unmatched junction bases numbered 7, after V lost 1 base and J lost 6 bases. The CDR3 covers 17 residues. Germline CDR1 reads SGHNT; CDR2 reads YYREEE (reference sequence). DNA of the CDR3: TGTGCCAGCAGCTTGACCCAACTAGCGGGGGGGTCCAATGAGCAGTTCTTC. Its protein product is CASSLTQLAGGSNEQFF.

V gene TRBV7-9 combines with J gene TRBJ1-1; TRBD1 agrees at 8 bases. The germline V gene encodes CDR1 SEHNR and CDR2 FQNEAQ (reference sequence). J lost 4 bases, V lost 3 bases, and 4 bases had no gene match. CDR3 length equals 14 residues. The CDR3 protein is CASSLGQAATEAFF. In DNA, the CDR3 is TGTGCCAGCAGCTTGGGACAGGCGGCCACTGAAGCTTTCTTT.

This chain uses TRBV2 with TRBJ2-7, with D possibly TRBD1 on 8 matching bases. This CDR3 is built from 15 residues. Trimming took 7 bases from V and 0 from J, leaving 16 bases between them. The germline V gene has CDR1 SNHLY and CDR2 FYNNEI. CDR3 protein: CASKSGTGSSYEQYF. Here the CDR3 DNA reads TGTGCCAGCAAGAGCGGGACAGGTAGCTCCTACGAGCAGTACTTC.

The CDR3 DNA follows: TGCGCCAGCAGTTGGGACAGGCCTGGAAACACCATATATTTT. Translation: CASSWDRPGNTIYF. The chain is built from TRBV5-1 and TRBJ1-3; 8 nucleotides agree with TRBD1. Germline lookup yields CDR1 SGHRS and CDR2 YFSETQ. This CDR3 is 14 amino acids long. V gave up 5 bases and J gave up 2 bases; unmatched junction bases: 3.

J is TRBJ2-2 and V is TRBV9; D unclear. The CDR3 length is 13 residues. The germline V and J ends were trimmed by 4 bases and 6 bases, with 10 bases remaining between them. CDR1 and CDR2 (germline): SGDLS, YYNGEE. The CDR3 region has the DNA TGTGCCAGCAGCCCTTGGGTCTCCGGGGAGCTGTTTTTT. Translation gives CASSPWVSGELFF.

The chain couples TRBV11-2 to TRBJ1-6; TRBD1 might be the D (6 bases). The CDR3 runs 15 residues. Germline V gene data show CDR1 as SGHAT and CDR2 as FQNNGV. V was cut by 4 bases and J by 9 bases, with 16 bases left in between. CDR3 loop: CASSSLRGGGSPLHF. Here the CDR3 DNA reads TGTGCCAGCAGCTCCCTCAGGGGAGGAGGTTCACCCCTCCACTTT.

V and J are TRBV27 and TRBJ1-2, with a possible D match to TRBD1 (6 bases). V was pared by 0 bases and J by 4 bases, with 15 bases between. CDR1 and CDR2 from the germline V gene are MNHEY and SMNVEV (reference sequence). The CDR3 runs to 16 residues. The CDR3: CASSLSNRVGLYGYTF. For the CDR3, the DNA is TGTGCCAGCAGTTTATCGAACAGGGTGGGGCTCTATGGCTACACCTTC.

This clone was detected once. V is TRBV7-2 and J is TRBJ2-4, with D perhaps matching TRBD1 (5 bases). The CDR3 consists of 12 residues. V was shortened by 5 bases and J by 8 bases, with 10 bases between the two germline ends. The germline V gene has CDR1 SGHTA and CDR2 FQGNSA. This CDR3 is CASSQLRDIQYF. The CDR3 DNA sequence: TGTGCCAGCAGCCAACTCAGGGACATTCAGTACTTC. The full variable domain, in which reference TRBV7-2 and TRBJ2-4 provide the parts outside the CDR3, is GAGVSQSPSNKVTEKGKDVELRCDPISGHTALYWYRQSLGQGLEFLIYFQGNSAPDKSGLPSDRFSAERTGGSVSTLTIQRTQQEDSAVYLCASSQLRDIQYFGAGTRLSVL.

The chain links TRBV5-1 to TRBJ1-3; D is unclear. Germline V gives CDR1 SGHRS, CDR2 YFSETQ. V shed 3 bases and J shed 2 bases, with 9 bases lying between them. There are 14 residues in the CDR3. In DNA form, the CDR3 reads TGCGCCAGCAGCTCGCGACTGGCTGGAAACACCATATATTTT. Translation gives CASSSRLAGNTIYF.

The gene calls are TRBV4-3 and TRBJ1-6; possibly TRBD1 for D (6 bases). Per the germline V gene, CDR1 is LGHNA and CDR2 is YSLEER. CDR3 length: 15 residues. V shed 1 base and J shed 7 bases, with 11 bases lying between them. The CDR3 DNA is TGCGCCAGCAGCCAAGCTGGGCAGGGGAATTCACCCCTCCACTTT. Protein: CASSQAGQGNSPLHF.

CDR3 DNA: TGTGCCAGTAGTATCGGGCTTTCCTATGGCTACACCTTC. It encodes CASSIGLSYGYTF. The rearrangement joins TRBV19 to TRBJ1-2; no reliable D call. CDR1 is LNHDA, CDR2 SQIVND, per germline (reference sequence). The CDR3 contains 13 residues. Trimming shortened V by 3 bases and J by 4 bases, and 9 bases separated the two germline ends.

The CDR3 DNA follows: TGTGCCACCCGTGGGACAGTCACCGGGGAGCTGTTTTTT. It codes for CATRGTVTGELFF. The rearrangement joins TRBV11-2 to TRBJ2-2; 7 positions agree with TRBD1. Looked up from germline, CDR1 is SGHAT and CDR2 is FQNNGV. V trimming: 10 bases; J trimming: 4 bases; junction bases outside the gene matches: 6. The CDR3 contains 13 residues. The variable domain in full, completed from reference TRBV11-2 and TRBJ2-2, reads EAGVAQSPRYKIIEKRQSVAFWCNPISGHATLYWYQQILGQGPKLLIQFQNNGVVDDSQLPKDRFSAERLKGVDSTLKIQPAKLEDSAVYLCATRGTVTGELFFGEGSRLTVL.

V gene TRBV2 combines with J gene TRBJ2-3; 13 bases are shared with TRBD2. The CDR3 consists of 14 residues. V dropped 6 bases and J dropped 9; count of bases not matched to a gene: 6. Per the germline V gene, CDR1 is SNHLY and CDR2 is FYNNEI. This CDR3 reads CASRAGTSGETQYF. The CDR3 DNA reads TGTGCCAGCAGAGCAGGGACTAGCGGGGAAACGCAGTATTTT.

The chain has TRBV19 and TRBJ1-1, with 7 bases aligning to TRBD1. The CDR3 covers 13 residues. V gave up 6 bases and J gave up 1 base; unmatched junction bases: 2. Germline CDR1 LNHDA, CDR2 SQIVND (reference sequence). The CDR3 is CASSRTGNTEAFF. The CDR3, as DNA: TGTGCCAGTAGCCGGACAGGGAACACTGAAGCTTTCTTT.